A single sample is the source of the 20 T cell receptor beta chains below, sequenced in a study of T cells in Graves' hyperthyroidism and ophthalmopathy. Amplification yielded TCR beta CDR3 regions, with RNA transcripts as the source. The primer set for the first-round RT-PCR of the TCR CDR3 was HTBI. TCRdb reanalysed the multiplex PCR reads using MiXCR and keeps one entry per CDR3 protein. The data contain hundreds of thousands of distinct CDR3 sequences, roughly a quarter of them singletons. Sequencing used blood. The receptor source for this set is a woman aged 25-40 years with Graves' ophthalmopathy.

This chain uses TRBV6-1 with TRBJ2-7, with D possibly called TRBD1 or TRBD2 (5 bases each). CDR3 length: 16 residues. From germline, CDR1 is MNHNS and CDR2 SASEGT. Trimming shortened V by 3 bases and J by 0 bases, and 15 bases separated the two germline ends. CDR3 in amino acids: CASSDVGTVSSYEQYF. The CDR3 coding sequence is TGTGCCAGCAGTGATGTCGGGACGGTGAGCTCCTACGAGCAGTACTTC.

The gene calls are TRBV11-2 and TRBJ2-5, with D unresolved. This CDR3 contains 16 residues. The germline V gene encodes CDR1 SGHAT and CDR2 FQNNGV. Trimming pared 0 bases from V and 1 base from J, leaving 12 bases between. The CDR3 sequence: CASSLDRAAGQETQYF. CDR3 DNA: TGTGCCAGCAGCTTAGATCGGGCCGCCGGCCAAGAGACCCAGTACTTC.

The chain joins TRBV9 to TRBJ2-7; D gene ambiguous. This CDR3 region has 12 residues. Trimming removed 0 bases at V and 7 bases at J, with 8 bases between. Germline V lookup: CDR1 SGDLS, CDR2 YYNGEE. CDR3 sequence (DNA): TGTGCCAGCAGCGTAGATGGGGTTGAGCAGTACTTC. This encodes CASSVDGVEQYF.

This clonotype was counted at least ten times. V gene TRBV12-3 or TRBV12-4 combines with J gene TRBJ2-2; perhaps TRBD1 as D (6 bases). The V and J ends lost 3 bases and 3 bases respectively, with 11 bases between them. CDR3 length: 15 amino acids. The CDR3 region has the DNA TGTGCCAGCAGTTTGGGGGCGCCGTACACCGGGGAGCTGTTTTTT. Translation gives CASSLGAPYTGELFF.

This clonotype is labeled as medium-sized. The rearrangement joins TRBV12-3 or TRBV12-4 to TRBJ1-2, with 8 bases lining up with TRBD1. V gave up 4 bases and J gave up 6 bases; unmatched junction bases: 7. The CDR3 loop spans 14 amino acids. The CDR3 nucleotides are TGTGCCAGCAGTTCCAGGGGGCTTAAGGATGGCTACACCTTC. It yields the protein CASSSRGLKDGYTF.

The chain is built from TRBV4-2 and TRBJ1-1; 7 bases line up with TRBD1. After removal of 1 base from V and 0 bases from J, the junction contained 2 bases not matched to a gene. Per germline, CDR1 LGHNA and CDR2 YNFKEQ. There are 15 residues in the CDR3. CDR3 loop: CASSQGGGLNTEAFF. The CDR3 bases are TGTGCCAGCAGCCAAGGAGGGGGCTTGAACACTGAAGCTTTCTTT.

The CDR3 reads CATSREELYEQYF. CDR3 sequence (DNA): TGTGCCACCAGCAGGGAGGAGCTCTACGAGCAGTACTTC. The gene calls are TRBV15 and TRBJ2-7; a possible D gene is TRBD2 (5 bases). Germline CDR1 reads LNHNV; CDR2 reads YYDKDF (reference sequence). The CDR3 loop spans 13 amino acids. V was shortened by 3 bases and J by 3 bases, with 9 bases between the two germline ends.

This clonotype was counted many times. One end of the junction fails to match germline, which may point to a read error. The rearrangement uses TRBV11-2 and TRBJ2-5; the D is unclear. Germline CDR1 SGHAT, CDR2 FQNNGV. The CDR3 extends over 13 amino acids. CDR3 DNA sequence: TGTGCCGGCAGCTTAGGGCAGCAAGAGACCCAGTACTTC. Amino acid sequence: CAGSLGQQETQYF.

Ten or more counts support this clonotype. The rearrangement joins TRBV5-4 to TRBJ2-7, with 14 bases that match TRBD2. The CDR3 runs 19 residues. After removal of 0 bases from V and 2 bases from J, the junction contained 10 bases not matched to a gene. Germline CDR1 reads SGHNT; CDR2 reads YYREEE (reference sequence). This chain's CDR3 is CASSLVGTSGGLDTYEQYF. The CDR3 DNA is TGTGCCAGCAGCTTGGTTGGGACTAGCGGGGGTCTCGACACCTACGAGCAGTACTTC.

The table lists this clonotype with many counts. CDR3 coding DNA: TGTGCCAGTAGTATAGATCATCACAGGTTAAATCAGCCCCAGCATTTT. Protein product: CASSIDHHRLNQPQHF. This chain uses TRBV19 with TRBJ1-5; the D gene is possibly TRBD1 (5 bases). The CDR3 has 16 residues. Deletions cut 0 bases from V and 4 bases from J, with 13 bases between. CDR1 LNHDA and CDR2 SQIVND come from the germline V gene (reference sequence).

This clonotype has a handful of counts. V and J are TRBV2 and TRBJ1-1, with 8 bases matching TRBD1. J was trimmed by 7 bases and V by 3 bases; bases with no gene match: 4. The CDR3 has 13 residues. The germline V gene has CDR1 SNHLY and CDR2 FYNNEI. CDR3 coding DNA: TGTGCCAGCAGTGACAGGGGGCGAGGTGAAGCTTTCTTT. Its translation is CASSDRGRGEAFF.

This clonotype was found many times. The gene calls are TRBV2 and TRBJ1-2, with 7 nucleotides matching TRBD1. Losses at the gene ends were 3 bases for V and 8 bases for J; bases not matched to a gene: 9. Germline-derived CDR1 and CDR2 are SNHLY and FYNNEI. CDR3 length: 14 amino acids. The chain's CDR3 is CASSDSYRGSGYTF. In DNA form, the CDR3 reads TGTGCCAGCAGTGATTCTTACAGGGGAAGCGGCTACACCTTC.

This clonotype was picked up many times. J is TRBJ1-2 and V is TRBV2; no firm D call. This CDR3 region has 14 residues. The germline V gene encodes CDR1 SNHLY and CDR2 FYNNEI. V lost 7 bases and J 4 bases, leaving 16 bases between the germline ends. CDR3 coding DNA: TGTGCCAGCAAGGCTGCTTGGGCTAGCTATGGCTACACCTTC. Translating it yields CASKAAWASYGYTF.

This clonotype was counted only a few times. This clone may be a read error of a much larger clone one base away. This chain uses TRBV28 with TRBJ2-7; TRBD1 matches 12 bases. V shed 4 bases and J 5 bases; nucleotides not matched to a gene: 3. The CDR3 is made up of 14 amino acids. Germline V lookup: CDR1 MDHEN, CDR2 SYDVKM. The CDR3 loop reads CASSYGTGGDEQYF. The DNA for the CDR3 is TGTGCCAGCAGTTACGGGACAGGGGGCGACGAGCAGTACTTC. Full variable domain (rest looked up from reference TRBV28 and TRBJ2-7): DVKVTQSSRYLVKRTGEKVFLECVQDMDHENMFWYRQDPGLGLRLIYFSYDVKMKEKGDIPEGYSVSREKKERFSLILESASTNQTSMYLCASSYGTGGDEQYFGPGTRLTVT.

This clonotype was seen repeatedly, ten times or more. CDR3 residues: CASSLGGTGLRHQPQHF. CDR3 coding DNA: TGTGCCAGCAGTTTAGGAGGGACAGGGCTTAGGCATCAGCCCCAGCATTTT. The chain combines TRBV12-3 or TRBV12-4 with TRBJ1-5; 9 bases are a match to TRBD1. There are 17 residues in the CDR3. V lost 1 base and J lost 5; bases outside the gene matches: 9.

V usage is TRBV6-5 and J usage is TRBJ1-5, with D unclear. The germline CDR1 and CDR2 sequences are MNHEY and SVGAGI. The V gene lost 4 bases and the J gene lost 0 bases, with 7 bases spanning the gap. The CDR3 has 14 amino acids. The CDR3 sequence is CASSSRSSNQPQHF. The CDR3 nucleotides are TGTGCCAGCAGTTCACGGAGTAGCAATCAGCCCCAGCATTTT.

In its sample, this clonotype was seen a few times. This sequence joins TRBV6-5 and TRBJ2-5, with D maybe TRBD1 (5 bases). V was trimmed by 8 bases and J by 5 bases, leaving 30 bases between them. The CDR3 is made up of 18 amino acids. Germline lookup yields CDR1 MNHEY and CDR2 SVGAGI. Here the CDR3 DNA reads TGTGCCAGCTCTTACGGCCAGGGCCTAAGGGTAACGTGGGAGACCCAGTACTTC. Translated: CASSYGQGLRVTWETQYF.

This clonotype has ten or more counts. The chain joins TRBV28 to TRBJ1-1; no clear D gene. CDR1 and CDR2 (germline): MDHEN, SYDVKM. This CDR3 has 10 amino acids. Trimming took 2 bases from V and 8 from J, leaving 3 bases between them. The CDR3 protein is CASSLEEAFF. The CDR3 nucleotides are TGTGCCAGCAGTTTAGAGGAAGCTTTCTTT. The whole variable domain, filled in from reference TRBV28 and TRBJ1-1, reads DVKVTQSSRYLVKRTGEKVFLECVQDMDHENMFWYRQDPGLGLRLIYFSYDVKMKEKGDIPEGYSVSREKKERFSLILESASTNQTSMYLCASSLEEAFFGQGTRLTVV.

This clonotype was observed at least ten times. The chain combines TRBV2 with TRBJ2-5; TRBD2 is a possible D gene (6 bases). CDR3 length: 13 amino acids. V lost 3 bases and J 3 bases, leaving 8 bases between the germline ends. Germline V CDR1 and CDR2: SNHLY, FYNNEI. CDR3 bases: TGTGCCAGCAGTGAGGGACTGAAAGAGACCCAGTACTTC. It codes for CASSEGLKETQYF.

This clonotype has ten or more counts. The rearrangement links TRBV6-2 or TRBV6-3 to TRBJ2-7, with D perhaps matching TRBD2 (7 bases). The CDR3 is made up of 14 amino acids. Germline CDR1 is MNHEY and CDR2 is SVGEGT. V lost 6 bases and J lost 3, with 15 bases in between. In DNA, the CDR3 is TGTGCCAGCAGCTACCTCGGGGGGCTCTACGAGCAGTACTTC. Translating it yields CASSYLGGLYEQYF.